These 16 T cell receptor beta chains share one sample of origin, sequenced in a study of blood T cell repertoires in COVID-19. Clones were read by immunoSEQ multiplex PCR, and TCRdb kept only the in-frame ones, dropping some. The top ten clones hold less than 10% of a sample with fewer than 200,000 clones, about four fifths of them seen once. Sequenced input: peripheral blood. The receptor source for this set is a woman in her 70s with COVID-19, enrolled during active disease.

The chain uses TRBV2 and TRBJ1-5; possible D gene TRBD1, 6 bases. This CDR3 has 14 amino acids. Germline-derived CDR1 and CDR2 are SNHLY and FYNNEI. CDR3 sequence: CASRQRGGRQPQHF. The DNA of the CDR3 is TGTGCTTCACGGCAGAGGGGGGGTCGTCAGCCCCAGCATTTT.

The CDR3 here is CASLYRSGGRTSEQYF. As DNA, the CDR3 is TGTGCCAGCCTATACAGAAGCGGGGGACGAACAAGCGAGCAGTACTTC. The chain joins TRBV27 to TRBJ2-7; 8 positions match TRBD2. Germline CDR1 MNHEY, CDR2 SMNVEV (reference sequence). With V trimmed by 8 bases and J by 6 bases, 18 bases remained unmatched. The CDR3 loop spans 16 amino acids.

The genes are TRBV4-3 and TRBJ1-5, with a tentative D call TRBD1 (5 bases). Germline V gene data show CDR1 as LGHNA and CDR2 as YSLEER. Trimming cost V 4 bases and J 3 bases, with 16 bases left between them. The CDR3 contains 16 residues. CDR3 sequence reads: CASSPRRGGANQPQHF. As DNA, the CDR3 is TGCGCCAGCAGCCCCCGGAGGGGAGGTGCCAATCAGCCCCAGCATTTT.

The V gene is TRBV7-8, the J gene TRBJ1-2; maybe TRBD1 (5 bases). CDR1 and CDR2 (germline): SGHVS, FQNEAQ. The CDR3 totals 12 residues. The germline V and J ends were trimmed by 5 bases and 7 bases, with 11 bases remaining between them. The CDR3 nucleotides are TGTGCCAGCAGCCTGGGGGAGGGTGGCTACACCTTC. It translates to CASSLGEGGYTF.

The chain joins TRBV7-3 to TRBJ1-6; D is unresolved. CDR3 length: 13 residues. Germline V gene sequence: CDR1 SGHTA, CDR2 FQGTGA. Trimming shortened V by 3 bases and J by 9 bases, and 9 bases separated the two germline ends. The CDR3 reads CASSFNHGSPLHF. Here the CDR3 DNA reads TGTGCCAGCAGCTTTAACCACGGTTCACCCCTCCACTTT.

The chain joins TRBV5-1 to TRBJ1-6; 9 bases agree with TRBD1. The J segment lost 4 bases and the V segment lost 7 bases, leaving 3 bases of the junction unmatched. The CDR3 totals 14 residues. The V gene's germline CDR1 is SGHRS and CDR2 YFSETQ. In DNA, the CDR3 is TGCGCCAGCCGGGACAGGGTTTATAATTCACCCCTCCACTTT. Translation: CASRDRVYNSPLHF. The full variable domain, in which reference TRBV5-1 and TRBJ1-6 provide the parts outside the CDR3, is KAGVTQTPRYLIKTRGQQVTLSCSPISGHRSVSWYQQTPGQGLQFLFEYFSETQRNKGNFPGRFSGRQFSNSRSEMNVSTLELGDSALYLCASRDRVYNSPLHFGNGTRLTVT.

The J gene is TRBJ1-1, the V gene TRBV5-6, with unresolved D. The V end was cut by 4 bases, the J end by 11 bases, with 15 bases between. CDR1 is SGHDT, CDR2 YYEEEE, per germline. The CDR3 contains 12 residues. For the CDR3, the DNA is TGTGCCAGCAGCCTATCACCAGGTGGGGCTTTCTTT. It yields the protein CASSLSPGGAFF.

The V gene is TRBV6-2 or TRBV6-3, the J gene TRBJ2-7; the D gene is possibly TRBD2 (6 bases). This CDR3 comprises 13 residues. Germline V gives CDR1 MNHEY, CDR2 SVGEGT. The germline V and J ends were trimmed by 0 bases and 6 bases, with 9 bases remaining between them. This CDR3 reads CASSYSGGVEQYF. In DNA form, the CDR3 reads TGTGCCAGCAGTTACTCTGGAGGGGTCGAGCAGTACTTC.

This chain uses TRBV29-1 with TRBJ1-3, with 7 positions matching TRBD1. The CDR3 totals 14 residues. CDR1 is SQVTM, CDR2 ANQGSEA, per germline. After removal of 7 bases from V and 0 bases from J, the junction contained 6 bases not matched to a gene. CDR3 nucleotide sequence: TGCAGCGCCTTAGACAGGGACTCTGGAAACACCATATATTTT. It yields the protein CSALDRDSGNTIYF.

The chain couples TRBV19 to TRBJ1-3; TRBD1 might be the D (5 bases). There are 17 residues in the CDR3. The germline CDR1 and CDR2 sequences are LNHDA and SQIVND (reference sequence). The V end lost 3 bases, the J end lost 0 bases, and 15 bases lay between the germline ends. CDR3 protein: CASSMMTELLSGNTIYF. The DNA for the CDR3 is TGTGCCAGTAGTATGATGACAGAACTACTCTCTGGAAACACCATATATTTT.

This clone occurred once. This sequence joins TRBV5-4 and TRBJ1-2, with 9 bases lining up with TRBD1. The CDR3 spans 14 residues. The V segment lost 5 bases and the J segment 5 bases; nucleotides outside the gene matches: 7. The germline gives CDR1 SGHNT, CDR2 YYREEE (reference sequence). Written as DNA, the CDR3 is TGTGCCAGCAGTCCAACAGGGGGCCTATATGGCTACACCTTC. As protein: CASSPTGGLYGYTF.

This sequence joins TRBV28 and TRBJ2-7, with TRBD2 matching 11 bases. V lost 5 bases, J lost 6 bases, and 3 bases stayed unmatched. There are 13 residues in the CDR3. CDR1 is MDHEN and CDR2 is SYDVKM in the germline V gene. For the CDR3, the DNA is TGTGCCAGCAGTCTAGCGGGAGGTTTCGAGCAGTACTTC. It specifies CASSLAGGFEQYF.

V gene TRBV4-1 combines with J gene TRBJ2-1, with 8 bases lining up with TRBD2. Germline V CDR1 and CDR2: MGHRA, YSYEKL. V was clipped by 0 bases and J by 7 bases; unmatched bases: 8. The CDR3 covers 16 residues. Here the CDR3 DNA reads TGCGCCAGCAGCCAAGATCGGCTAGCGGGTAGTAATGAGCAGTTCTTC. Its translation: CASSQDRLAGSNEQFF.

The CDR3 loop reads CASSLELGLVYNEQFF. CDR3 nucleotides: TGCGCCAGCAGCTTGGAGTTGGGACTAGTATACAATGAGCAGTTCTTC. The chain employs TRBV5-1 and TRBJ2-1, with 8 bases identical to TRBD2. The CDR3 length is 16 residues. V trimming: 0 bases; J trimming: 4 bases; junction bases outside the gene matches: 6. In germline, CDR1 is SGHRS, CDR2 YFSETQ.

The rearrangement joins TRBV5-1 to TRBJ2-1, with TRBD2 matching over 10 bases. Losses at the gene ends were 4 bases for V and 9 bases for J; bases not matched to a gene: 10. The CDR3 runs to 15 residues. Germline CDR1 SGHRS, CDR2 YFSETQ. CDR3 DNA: TGCGCCAGCAGCGAAACTAGCGGGAACTTTGTTGAGCAGTTCTTC. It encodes CASSETSGNFVEQFF.

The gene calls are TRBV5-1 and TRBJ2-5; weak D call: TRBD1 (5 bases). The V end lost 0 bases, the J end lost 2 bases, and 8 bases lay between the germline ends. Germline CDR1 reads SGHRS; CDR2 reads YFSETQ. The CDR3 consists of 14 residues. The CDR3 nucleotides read TGCGCCAGCAGCTTGGGGGGCATACAAGAGACCCAGTACTTC. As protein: CASSLGGIQETQYF.